This T cell receptor beta chain was sequenced for a study of cytomegalovirus exposure and HLA in healthy donors. Vbeta (60) and Jbeta (13) primers were used in the PCR. TCRdb keeps only in-frame clones here, not all; method: immunoSEQ multiplex PCR. The data show hundreds of thousands of clones, around 66% seen once. CDR1 is SGDLS, CDR2 YYNGEE, per germline. Trimming took 0 bases from V and 3 from J, leaving 9 bases between them. There are 14 residues in the CDR3. Concerning this clone itself: The antigen is unknown.

Overall study results and limits: Productive status was seen about 87% or about 30% of the time for most TCR beta V segments in an earlier analysis.

This receptor was identified in a female donor in good health and CMV-seronegative. The chain combines TRBV9 with TRBJ1-1; D is perhaps TRBD1 (6 bases). The specimen was PBMCs. The CDR3 coding sequence is TGTGCCAGCAGCGTAGGGGGACACGACACTGAAGCTTTCTTT. Protein sequence: CASSVGGHDTEAFF.